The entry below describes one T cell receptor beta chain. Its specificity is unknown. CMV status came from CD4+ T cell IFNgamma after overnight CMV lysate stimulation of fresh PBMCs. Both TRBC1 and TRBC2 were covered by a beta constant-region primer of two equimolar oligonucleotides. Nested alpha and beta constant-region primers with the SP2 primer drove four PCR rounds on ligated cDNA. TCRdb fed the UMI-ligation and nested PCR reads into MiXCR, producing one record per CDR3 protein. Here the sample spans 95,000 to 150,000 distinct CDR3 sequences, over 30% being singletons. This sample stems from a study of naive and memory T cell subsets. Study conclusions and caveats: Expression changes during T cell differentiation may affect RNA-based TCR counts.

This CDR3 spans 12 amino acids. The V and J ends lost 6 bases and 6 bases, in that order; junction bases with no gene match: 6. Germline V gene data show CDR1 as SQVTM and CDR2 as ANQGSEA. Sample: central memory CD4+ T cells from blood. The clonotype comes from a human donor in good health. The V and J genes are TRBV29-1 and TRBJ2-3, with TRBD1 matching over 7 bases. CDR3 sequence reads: CSVKGQADTQYF. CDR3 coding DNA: TGCAGCGTGAAAGGACAGGCGGATACGCAGTATTTT.